This T cell receptor beta chain is from a study of technical replicates of blood from several donors. CDR1 and CDR2 from the germline V gene are MGHRA and YSYEKL. This CDR3 region has 16 residues. Unmatched junction bases numbered 8, after V lost 0 bases and J lost 5 bases. The table came from immunoSEQ multiplex PCR; TCRdb's copy has only in-frame clones and leaves some out. The sample lists about 62,000 clones, 87% occurring once. The sequencing input was PBMCs. This clonotype was sampled from a human donor in good health. Some clones in this sample may be carry-over from other donors' samples. The chain carries TRBV4-1 and TRBJ2-7; the match to TRBD1 covers 9 bases. This CDR3 reads CASSQDPGTGLHEQYF. The DNA for the CDR3 is TGCGCCAGCAGCCAAGATCCGGGGACAGGGCTGCACGAGCAGTACTTC.